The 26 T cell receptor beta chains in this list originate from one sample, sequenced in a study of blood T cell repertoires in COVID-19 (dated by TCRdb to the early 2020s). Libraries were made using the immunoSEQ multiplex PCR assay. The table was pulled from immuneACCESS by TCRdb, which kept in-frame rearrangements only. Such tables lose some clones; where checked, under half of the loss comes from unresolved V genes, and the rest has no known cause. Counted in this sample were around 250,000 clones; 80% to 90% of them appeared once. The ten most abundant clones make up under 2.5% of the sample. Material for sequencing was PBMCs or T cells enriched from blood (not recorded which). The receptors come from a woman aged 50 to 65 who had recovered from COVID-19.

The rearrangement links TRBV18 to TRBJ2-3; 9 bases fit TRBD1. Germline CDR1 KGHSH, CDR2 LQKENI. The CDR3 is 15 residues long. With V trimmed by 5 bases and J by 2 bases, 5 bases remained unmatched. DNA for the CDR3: TGTGCCAGCTCAGCGGGACAGGGCCACACAGATACGCAGTATTTT. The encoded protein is CASSAGQGHTDTQYF.

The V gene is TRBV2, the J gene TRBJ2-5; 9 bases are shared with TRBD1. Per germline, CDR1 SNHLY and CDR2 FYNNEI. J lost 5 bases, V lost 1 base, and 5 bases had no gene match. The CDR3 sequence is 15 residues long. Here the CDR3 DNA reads TGTGCCAGCAGTGAAGGACAGGGGGGCATGGAGACCCAGTACTTC. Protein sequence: CASSEGQGGMETQYF.

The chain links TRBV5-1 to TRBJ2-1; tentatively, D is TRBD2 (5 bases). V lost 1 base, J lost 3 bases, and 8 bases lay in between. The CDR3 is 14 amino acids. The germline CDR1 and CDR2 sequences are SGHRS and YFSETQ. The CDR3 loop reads CASSLMSGYNEQFF. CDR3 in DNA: TGCGCCAGCAGCTTGATGAGCGGCTACAATGAGCAGTTCTTC. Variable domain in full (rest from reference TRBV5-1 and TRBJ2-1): KAGVTQTPRYLIKTRGQQVTLSCSPISGHRSVSWYQQTPGQGLQFLFEYFSETQRNKGNFPGRFSGRQFSNSRSEMNVSTLELGDSALYLCASSLMSGYNEQFFGPGTRLTVL.

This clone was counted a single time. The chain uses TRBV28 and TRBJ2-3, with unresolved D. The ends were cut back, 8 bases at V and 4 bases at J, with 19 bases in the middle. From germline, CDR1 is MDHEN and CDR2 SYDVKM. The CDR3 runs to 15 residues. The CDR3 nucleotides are TGTGCCAGCGTAGCAGATCCTATCCGACCAGATACGCAGTATTTT. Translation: CASVADPIRPDTQYF.

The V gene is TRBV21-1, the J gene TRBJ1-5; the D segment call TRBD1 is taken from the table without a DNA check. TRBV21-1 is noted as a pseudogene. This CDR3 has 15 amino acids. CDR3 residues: CASRLKQGSVQPQHF. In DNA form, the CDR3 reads TGTGCCAGCAGACTTAAACAGGGATCCGTTCAGCCCCAGCATTTT.

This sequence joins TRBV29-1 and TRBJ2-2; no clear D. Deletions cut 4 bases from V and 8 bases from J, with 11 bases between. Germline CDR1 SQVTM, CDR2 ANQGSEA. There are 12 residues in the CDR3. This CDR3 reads CSVVVPRGELFF. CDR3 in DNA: TGCAGCGTTGTTGTTCCCCGGGGGGAGCTGTTTTTT.

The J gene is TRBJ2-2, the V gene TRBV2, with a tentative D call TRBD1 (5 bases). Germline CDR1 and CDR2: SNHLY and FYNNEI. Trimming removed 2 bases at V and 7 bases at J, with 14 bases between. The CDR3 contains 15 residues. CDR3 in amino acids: CASSEQGSTNGELFF. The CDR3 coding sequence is TGTGCCAGCAGTGAACAGGGATCTACCAACGGGGAGCTGTTTTTT.

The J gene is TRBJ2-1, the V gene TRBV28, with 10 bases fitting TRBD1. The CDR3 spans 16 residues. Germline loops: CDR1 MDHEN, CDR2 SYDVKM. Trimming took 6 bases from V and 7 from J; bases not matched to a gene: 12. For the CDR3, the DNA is TGTGCCAGCAGGGCACCGGGACAGGGGTTAGAGAATGAGCAGTTCTTC. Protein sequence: CASRAPGQGLENEQFF.

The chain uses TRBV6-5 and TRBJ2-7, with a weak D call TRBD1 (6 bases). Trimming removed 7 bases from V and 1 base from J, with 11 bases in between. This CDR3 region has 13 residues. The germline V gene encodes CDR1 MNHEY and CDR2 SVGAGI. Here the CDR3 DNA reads TGTGCCAGCACCCCGGGACAATCCTACGAGCAGTACTTC. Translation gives CASTPGQSYEQYF.

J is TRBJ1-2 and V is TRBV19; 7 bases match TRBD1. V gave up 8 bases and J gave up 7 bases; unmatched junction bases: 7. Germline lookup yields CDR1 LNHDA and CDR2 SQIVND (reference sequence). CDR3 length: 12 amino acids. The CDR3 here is CASSRQGSGYTF. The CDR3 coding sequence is TGTGCCAGTTCAAGACAGGGTAGTGGCTACACCTTC.

Here the CDR3 reads CASSPTPGVLFF. The CDR3 DNA sequence: TGTGCCAGCTCACCAACTCCAGGGGTATTGTTTTTT. The chain joins TRBV18 to TRBJ1-4, with D perhaps TRBD1 (6 bases). The CDR3 contains 12 residues. V lost 2 bases and J lost 15, with 13 bases in between. CDR1 is KGHSH and CDR2 is LQKENI in the germline V gene.

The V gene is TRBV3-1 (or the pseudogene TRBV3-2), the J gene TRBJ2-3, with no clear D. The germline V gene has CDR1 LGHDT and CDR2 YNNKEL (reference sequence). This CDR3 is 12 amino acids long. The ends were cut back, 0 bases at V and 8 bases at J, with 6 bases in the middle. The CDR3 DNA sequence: TGTGCCAGCAGCCAAGACCTCGGTACGCAGTATTTT. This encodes CASSQDLGTQYF.

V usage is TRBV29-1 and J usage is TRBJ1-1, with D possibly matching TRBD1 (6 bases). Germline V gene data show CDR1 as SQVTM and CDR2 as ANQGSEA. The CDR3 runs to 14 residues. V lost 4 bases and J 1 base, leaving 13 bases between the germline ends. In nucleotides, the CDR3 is TGCAGCGTTGCTTTCCAGGGGAGGAACACTGAAGCTTTCTTT. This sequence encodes CSVAFQGRNTEAFF.

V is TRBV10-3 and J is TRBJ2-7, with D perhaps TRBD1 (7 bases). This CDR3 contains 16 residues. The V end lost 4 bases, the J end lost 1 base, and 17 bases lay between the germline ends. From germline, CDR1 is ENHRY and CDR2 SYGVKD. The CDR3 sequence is CAISGAAGGGSYEQYF. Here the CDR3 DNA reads TGTGCCATCAGTGGGGCAGCAGGGGGAGGATCCTACGAGCAGTACTTC.

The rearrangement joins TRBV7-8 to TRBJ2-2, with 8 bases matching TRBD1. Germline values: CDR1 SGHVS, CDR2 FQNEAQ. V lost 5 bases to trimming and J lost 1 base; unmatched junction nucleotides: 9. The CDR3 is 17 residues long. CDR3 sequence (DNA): TGTGCCAGCAGCCCCAGAGCCGGGACAGGGAACACCGGGGAGCTGTTTTTT. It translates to CASSPRAGTGNTGELFF. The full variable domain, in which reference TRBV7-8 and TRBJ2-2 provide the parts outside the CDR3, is GAGVSQSPRYKVAKRGQDVALRCDPISGHVSLFWYQQALGQGPEFLTYFQNEAQLDKSGLPSDRFFAERPEGSVSTLKIQRTQQEDSAVYLCASSPRAGTGNTGELFFGEGSRLTVL.

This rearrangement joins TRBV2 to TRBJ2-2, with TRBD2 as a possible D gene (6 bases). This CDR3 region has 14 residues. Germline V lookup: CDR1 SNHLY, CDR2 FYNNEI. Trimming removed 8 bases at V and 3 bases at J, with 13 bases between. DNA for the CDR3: TGTGCCAGCCTCGAACGGGGGTACACCGGGGAGCTGTTTTTT. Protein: CASLERGYTGELFF. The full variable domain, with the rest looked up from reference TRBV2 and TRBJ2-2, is EPEVTQTPSHQVTQMGQEVILRCVPISNHLYFYWYRQILGQKVEFLVSFYNNEISEKSEIFDDQFSVERPDGSNFTLKIRSTKLEDSAMYFCASLERGYTGELFFGEGSRLTVL.

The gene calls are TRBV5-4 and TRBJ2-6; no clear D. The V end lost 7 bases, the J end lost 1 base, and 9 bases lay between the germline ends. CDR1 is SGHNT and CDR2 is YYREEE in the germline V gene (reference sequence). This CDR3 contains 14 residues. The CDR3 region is CASSMVSGANVLTF. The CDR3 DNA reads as TGTGCCAGCTCTATGGTTTCTGGGGCCAACGTCCTGACTTTC.

The CDR3 is CSASRSGWVNEQFF. The CDR3, as DNA: TGCAGTGCTAGTAGGTCAGGGTGGGTCAATGAGCAGTTCTTC. The chain is built from TRBV20-1 and TRBJ2-1, with D possibly matching TRBD1 (5 bases). Germline assignment: CDR1 DFQATT and CDR2 SNEGSKA (reference sequence). There are 14 residues in the CDR3. Trimming took 3 bases from V and 6 from J, leaving 15 bases between them.

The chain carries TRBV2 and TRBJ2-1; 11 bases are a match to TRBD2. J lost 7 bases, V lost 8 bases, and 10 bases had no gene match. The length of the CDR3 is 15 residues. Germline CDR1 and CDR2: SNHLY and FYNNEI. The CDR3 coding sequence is TGTGCCAGCTTGGGACTAGCGGCCTCTTTGAATGAGCAGTTCTTC. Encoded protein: CASLGLAASLNEQFF.

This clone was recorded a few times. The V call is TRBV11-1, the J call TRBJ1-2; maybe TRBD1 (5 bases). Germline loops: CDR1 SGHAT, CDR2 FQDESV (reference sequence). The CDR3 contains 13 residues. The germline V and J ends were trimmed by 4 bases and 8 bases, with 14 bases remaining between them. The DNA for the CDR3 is TGTGCCAGCAGCTACCCCTTGGCAGGGGGCTACACCTTC. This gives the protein CASSYPLAGGYTF. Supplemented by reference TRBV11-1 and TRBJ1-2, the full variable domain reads EAEVAQSPRYKITEKSQAVAFWCDPISGHATLYWYRQILGQGPELLVQFQDESVVDDSQLPKDRFSAERLKGVDSTLKIQPAELGDSAMYLCASSYPLAGGYTFGSGTRLTVV.

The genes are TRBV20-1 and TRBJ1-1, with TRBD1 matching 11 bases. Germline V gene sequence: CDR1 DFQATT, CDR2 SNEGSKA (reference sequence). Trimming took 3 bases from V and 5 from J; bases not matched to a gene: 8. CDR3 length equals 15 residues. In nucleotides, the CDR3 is TGCAGTGCTAGTACTAGGACAGGGGGCAGGACTGAAGCTTTCTTT. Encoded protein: CSASTRTGGRTEAFF.

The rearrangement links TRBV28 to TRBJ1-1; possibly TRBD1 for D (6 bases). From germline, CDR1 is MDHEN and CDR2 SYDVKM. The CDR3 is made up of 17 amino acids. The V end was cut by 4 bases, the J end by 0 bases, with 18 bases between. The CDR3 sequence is CASSSIGGRYMNTEAFF. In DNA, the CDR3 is TGTGCCAGCAGTTCTATAGGGGGACGATACATGAACACTGAAGCTTTCTTT.

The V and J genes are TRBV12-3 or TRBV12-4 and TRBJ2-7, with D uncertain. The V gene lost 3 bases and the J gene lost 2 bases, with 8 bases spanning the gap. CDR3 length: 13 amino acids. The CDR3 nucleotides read TGTGCCAGCAGTTTGGAACAGACCTACGAGCAGTACTTC. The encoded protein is CASSLEQTYEQYF.

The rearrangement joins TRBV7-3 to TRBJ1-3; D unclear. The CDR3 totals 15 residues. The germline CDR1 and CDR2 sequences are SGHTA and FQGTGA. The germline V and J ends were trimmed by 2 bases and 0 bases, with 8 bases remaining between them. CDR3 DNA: TGTGCCAGCAGCTTAGCGGGCGGCTCTGGAAACACCATATATTTT. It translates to CASSLAGGSGNTIYF.

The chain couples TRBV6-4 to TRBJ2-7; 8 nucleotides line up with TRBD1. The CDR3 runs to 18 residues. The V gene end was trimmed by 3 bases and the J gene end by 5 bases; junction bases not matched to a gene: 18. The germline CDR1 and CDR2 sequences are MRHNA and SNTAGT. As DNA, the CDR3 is TGTGCCAGCAGTGAAACTTACGAACCTGGACAGGGATGGAACGAGCAGTACTTC. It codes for CASSETYEPGQGWNEQYF.

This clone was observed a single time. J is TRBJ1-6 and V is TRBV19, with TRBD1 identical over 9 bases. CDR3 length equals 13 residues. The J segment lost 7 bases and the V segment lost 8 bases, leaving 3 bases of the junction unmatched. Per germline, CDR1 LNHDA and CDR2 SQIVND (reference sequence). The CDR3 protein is CASGDRANSPLHF. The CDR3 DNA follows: TGTGCCAGTGGGGACAGGGCGAATTCACCCCTCCACTTT.